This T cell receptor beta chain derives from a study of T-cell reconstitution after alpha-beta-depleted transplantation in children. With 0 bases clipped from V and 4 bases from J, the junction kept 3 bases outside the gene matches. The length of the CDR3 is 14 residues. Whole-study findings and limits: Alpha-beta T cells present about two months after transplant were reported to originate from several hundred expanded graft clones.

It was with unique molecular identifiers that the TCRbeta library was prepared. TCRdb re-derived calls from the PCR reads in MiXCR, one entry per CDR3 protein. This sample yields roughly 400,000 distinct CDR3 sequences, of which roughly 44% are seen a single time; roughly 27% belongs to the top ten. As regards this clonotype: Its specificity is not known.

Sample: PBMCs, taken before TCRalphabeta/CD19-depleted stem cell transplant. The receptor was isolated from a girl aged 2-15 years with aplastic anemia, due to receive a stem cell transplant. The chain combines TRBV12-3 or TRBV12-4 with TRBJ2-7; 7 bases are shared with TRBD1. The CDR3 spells CASSLAGGLYEQYF. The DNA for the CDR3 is TGTGCCAGCAGTTTAGCAGGGGGCCTATACGAGCAGTACTTC.